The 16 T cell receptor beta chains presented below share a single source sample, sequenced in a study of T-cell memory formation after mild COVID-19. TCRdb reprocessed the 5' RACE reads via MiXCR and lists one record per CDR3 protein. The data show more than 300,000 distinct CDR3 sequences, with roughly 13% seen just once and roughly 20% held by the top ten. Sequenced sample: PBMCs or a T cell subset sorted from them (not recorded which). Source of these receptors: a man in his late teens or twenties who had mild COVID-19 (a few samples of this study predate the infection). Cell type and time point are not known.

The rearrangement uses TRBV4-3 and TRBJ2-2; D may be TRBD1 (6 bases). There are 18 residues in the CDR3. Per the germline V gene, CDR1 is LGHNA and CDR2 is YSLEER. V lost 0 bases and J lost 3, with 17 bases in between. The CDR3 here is CASSQDRGGGRYTGELFF. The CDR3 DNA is TGCGCCAGCAGCCAAGACCGAGGTGGGGGCCGATACACCGGGGAGCTGTTTTTT.

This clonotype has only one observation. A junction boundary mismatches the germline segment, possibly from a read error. CDR3 sequence (DNA): TGTGCCAACAGCGTTGGGTCCGGGGGAGAGACCCAGTACTTC. This gives the protein CANSVGSGGETQYF. V is TRBV9 and J is TRBJ2-5; possible D gene TRBD2, 6 bases. The germline V gene encodes CDR1 SGDLS and CDR2 YYNGEE. The CDR3 has 14 amino acids.

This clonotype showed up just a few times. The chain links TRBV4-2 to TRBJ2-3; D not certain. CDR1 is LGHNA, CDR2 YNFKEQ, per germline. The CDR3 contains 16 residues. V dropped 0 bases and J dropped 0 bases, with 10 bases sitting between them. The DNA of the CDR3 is TGTGCCAGCAGCCAAGATCCCTCGACTAGCACAGATACGCAGTATTTT. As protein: CASSQDPSTSTDTQYF.

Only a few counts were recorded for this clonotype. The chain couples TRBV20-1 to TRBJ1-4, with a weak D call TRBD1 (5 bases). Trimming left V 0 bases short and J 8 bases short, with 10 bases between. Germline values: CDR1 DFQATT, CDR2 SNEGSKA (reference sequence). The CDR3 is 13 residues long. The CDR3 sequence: CSARDSGAEKLFF. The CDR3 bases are TGCAGTGCTAGAGATAGCGGGGCAGAAAAACTGTTTTTT.

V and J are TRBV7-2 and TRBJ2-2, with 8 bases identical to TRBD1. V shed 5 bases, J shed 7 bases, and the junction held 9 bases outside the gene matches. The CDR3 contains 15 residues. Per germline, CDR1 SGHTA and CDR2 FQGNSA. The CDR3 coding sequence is TGTGCCAGCAGCATGGACAGGGATCGGCTCGGGGAGCTGTTTTTT. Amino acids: CASSMDRDRLGELFF.

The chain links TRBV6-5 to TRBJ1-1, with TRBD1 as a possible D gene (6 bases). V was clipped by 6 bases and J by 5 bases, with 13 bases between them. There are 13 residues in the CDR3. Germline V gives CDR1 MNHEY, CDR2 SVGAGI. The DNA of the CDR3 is TGTGCCAGCAGCCGGACAGAGGGGACTGAAGCTTTCTTT. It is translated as CASSRTEGTEAFF.

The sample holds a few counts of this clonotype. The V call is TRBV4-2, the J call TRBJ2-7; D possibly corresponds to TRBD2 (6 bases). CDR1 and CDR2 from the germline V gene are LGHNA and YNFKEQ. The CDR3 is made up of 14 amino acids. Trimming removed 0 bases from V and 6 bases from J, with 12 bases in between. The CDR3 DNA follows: TGTGCCAGCAGCCAAGACCGGCCGGGGGTCGAGCAGTACTTC. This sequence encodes CASSQDRPGVEQYF.

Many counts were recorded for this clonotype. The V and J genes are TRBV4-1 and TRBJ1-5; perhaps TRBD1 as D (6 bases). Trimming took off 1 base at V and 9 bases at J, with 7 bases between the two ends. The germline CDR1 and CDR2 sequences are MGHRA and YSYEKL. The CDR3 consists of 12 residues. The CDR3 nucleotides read TGCGCCAGCAGCCAAGTAGGGGGGCCCCAGCATTTT. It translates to CASSQVGGPQHF.

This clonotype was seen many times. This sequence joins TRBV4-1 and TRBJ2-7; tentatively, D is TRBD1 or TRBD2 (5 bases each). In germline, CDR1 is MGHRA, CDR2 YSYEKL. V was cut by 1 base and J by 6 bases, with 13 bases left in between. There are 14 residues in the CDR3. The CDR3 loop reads CASSQGTQSGEQYV. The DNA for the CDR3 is TGCGCCAGCAGCCAAGGGACACAAAGCGGCGAGCAGTACGTC.

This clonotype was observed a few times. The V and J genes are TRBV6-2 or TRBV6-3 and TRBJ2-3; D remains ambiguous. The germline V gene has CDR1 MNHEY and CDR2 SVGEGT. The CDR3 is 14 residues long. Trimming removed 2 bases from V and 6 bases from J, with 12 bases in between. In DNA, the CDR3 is TGTGCCAGCAGTTACCGGCAAGGCGACGATACGCAGTATTTT. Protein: CASSYRQGDDTQYF.

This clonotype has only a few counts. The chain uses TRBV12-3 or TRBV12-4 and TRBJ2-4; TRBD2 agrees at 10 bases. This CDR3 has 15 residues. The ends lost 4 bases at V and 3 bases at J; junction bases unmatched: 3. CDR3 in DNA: TGTGCCAGCAGTTCGGGGACTAGCGACAAAAACATTCAGTACTTC. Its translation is CASSSGTSDKNIQYF.

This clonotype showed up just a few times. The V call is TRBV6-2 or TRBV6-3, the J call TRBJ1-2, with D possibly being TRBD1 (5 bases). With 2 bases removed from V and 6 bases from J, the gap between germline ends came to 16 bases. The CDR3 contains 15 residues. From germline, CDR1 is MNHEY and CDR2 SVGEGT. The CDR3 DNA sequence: TGTGCCAGCAGTTACCGCGGGACCGGGGTTGATGGCTACACCTTC. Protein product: CASSYRGTGVDGYTF.

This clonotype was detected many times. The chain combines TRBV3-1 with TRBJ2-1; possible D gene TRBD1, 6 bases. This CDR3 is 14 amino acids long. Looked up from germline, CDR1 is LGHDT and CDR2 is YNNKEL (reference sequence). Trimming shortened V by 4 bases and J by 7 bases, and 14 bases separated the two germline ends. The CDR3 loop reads CASSPRGWGNEQFF. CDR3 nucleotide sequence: TGTGCCAGCAGCCCCAGGGGATGGGGGAATGAGCAGTTCTTC.

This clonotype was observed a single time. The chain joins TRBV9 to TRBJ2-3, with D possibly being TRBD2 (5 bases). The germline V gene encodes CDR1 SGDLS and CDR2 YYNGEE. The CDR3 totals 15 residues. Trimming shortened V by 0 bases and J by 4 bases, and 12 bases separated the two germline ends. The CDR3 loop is CASSVGAAEADTQYF. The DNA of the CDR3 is TGTGCCAGCAGCGTAGGTGCAGCGGAGGCAGATACGCAGTATTTT.

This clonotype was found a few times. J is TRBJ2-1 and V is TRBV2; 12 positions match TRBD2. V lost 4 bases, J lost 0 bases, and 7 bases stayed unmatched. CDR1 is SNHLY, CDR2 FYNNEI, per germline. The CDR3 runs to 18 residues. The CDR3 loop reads CASSGRTSGVSSYNEQFF. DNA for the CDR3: TGTGCCAGCAGTGGGAGGACTAGCGGGGTTAGCTCCTACAATGAGCAGTTCTTC.

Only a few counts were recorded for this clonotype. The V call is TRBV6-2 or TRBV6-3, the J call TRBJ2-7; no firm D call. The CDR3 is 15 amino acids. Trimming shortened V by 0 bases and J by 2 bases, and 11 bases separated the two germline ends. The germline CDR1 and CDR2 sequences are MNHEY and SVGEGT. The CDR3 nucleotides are TGTGCCAGCAGTTACTCGACCGTCTCCGCCTACGAGCAGTACGTC. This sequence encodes CASSYSTVSAYEQYV.